These T cell receptor beta chains were read from a single sample in a study of blood T cell repertoires in COVID-19. The method was immunoSEQ multiplex PCR; TCRdb's version includes in-frame clones alone and lacks a portion of them. Of 60,000 to 80,000 clones in the sample, around 89% are singletons; the top ten hold around 0.58%. Specimen: peripheral blood. Receptors were obtained from a man aged 55 to 70 with acute or convalescent COVID-19. CDR3s include the opening cysteine and the closing phenylalanine or tryptophan. Size is omitted from some rows. Given values are once, few, many or a class for expanded clones.

cdr3_aa j_call v_call clone_size cdr3_length
CASSPTSGRPSSYNEQFF TRBJ2-1 TRBV7-3 medium-sized 18
CASRDRGKDYGYTF TRBJ1-2 TRBV19 . 14
CATSEEGSKETQYF TRBJ2-5 TRBV24-1 . 14
CASSSGQDEKLFF TRBJ1-4 TRBV28 . 13
CASMAGFQPQHF TRBJ1-5 TRBV28 . 12
CASTTAPGTQYF TRBJ2-5 TRBV28 . 12
CASSLQAQQPQHF TRBJ1-5 TRBV12-3/TRBV12-4 . 13
CASSSGTTQETQYF TRBJ2-5 TRBV5-1 . 14
CASTDTTNEKLFF TRBJ1-4 TRBV7-9 . 13
CASSLALLNNEQFF TRBJ2-1 TRBV7-2 . 14
CASSLEGWWQGPTGELFF TRBJ2-2 TRBV7-9 . 18
CASSRDMRYGYTF TRBJ1-2 TRBV7-9 . 13
CASRGQGVVRGWSYNSPLHF TRBJ1-6 TRBV14 . 20